This T cell receptor beta chain was observed in a study of T cell responses to AZD1222 COVID-19 vaccine. Overall study findings and caveats: Donors were mostly white British, more females; clonal diversity possibly underestimated. Baseline seropositivity occurred in only a handful of AZD1222 recipients.

Trimming left V 0 bases short and J 4 bases short, with 13 bases between. Germline V gives CDR1 SGHNT, CDR2 YYREEE (reference sequence). This CDR3 has 15 amino acids. Comment on this clone: Antigen unknown.

Profiling relied on immunoSEQ multiplex PCR, and the TCRdb table lists in-frame clones only, not all of them. The sample carries 95,000 to 100,000 clones, about nine tenths recorded once. This clonotype originated in an adult in good health. The J gene is TRBJ1-1, the V gene TRBV5-4, with D perhaps matching TRBD1 (5 bases). The sequencing here drew on peripheral blood, taken on day 0 of AZD1222 vaccination. Written as DNA, the CDR3 is TGTGCCAGCAGCTTGGTTACCTGGCAGGGCACTGAAGCTTTCTTT. It yields the protein CASSLVTWQGTEAFF.